The 30 T cell receptor beta chains in this list originate from one sample, sequenced in a study of early T cells in non-severe SARS-CoV-2 infection. TCRdb re-called the 5' RACE reads through MiXCR, storing one row per CDR3 protein. The sample gives tens of thousands of distinct CDR3 sequences, about 8% of which show up once; over 10% is in the top ten. The sequencing used whole blood, collected at baseline. The receptors derive from an adult who was a healthcare worker with PCR-confirmed SARS-CoV-2 infection or an uninfected control (not recorded which).

CDR3 region: CASSVRQGNEKLFF. In nucleotides, the CDR3 is TGTGCCAGCAGCGTGCGACAGGGGAACGAAAAACTGTTTTTT. The chain links TRBV3-1 to TRBJ1-4, with 8 bases fitting TRBD1. The CDR3 covers 14 residues. CDR1 and CDR2 from the germline V gene are LGHDT and YNNKEL (reference sequence). V was clipped by 5 bases and J by 8 bases; unmatched bases: 7.

This clonotype has more than one count but fewer than ten. V is TRBV27 and J is TRBJ2-6; D unresolved. In germline, CDR1 is MNHEY, CDR2 SMNVEV (reference sequence). The CDR3 totals 16 residues. The V gene lost 0 bases and the J gene lost 0 bases, with 6 bases spanning the gap. The CDR3 DNA reads TGTGCCAGCAGTTTATCCGCGCCCTCTGGGGCCAACGTCCTGACTTTC. Protein product: CASSLSAPSGANVLTF.

This chain joins TRBV12-3 or TRBV12-4 and TRBJ1-4; D is uncertain. CDR3 size: 12 residues. DNA of the CDR3: TGTGCGAGTAGGCAGCTTAATGAAAAACTGTTTTTT. It encodes CASRQLNEKLFF.

The sample holds many counts of this clonotype. The genes are TRBV5-1 and TRBJ2-2; 9 nucleotides line up with TRBD1. Germline CDR1 SGHRS, CDR2 YFSETQ. V dropped 4 bases and J dropped 8; count of bases not matched to a gene: 6. This CDR3 spans 14 amino acids. The CDR3 protein is CASSGGTGPGELFF. CDR3 nucleotides: TGCGCCAGCAGCGGGGGGACAGGGCCTGGGGAGCTGTTTTTT.

This clonotype was seen more than once but under ten times. The V and J genes are TRBV20-1 and TRBJ1-1; the match to TRBD1 covers 8 bases. With 4 bases clipped from V and 5 bases from J, the junction kept 6 bases outside the gene matches. There are 13 residues in the CDR3. The germline V gene has CDR1 DFQATT and CDR2 SNEGSKA (reference sequence). The CDR3 sequence: CSATPGGWTEAFF. Here the CDR3 DNA reads TGCAGTGCTACCCCAGGGGGCTGGACTGAAGCTTTCTTT.

This clonotype was seen repeatedly, ten times or more. The CDR3 DNA follows: TGCAGCGTTGAAGGGGGGACAGGGACCTACGAGCAGTACTTC. Its protein product is CSVEGGTGTYEQYF. V usage is TRBV29-1 and J usage is TRBJ2-7; 9 bases fit TRBD1. CDR3 length equals 14 residues. V shed 1 base, J shed 2 bases, and the junction held 3 bases outside the gene matches. Germline CDR1 SQVTM, CDR2 ANQGSEA.

The chain employs TRBV12-3 or TRBV12-4 and TRBJ1-6; no reliable D call. The V end was cut by 2 bases, the J end by 5 bases, with 13 bases between. CDR3 length: 16 residues. CDR3 sequence reads: CASSLRPPVDNSPLHF. CDR3 nucleotides: TGTGCCAGCAGTTTACGGCCCCCGGTAGATAATTCACCCCTCCACTTT.

This clonotype was seen at least ten times. The CDR3 coding sequence is TGTGCCAGCTCACCGGGAAATAGCAATCAGCCCCAGCATTTT. Translation gives CASSPGNSNQPQHF. The V call is TRBV18, the J call TRBJ1-5; D is unclear. The CDR3 contains 14 residues. Germline lookup yields CDR1 KGHSH and CDR2 LQKENI. Trimming took off 3 bases at V and 0 bases at J, with 6 bases between the two ends.

This clonotype was detected ten times or more. The chain links TRBV6-4 to TRBJ2-3; 9 bases agree with TRBD2. Germline V gene sequence: CDR1 MRHNA, CDR2 SNTAGT. V was pared by 4 bases and J by 4 bases, with 3 bases of the junction left unmatched. The CDR3 length is 14 residues. CDR3: CASSGSGGSDTQYF. CDR3 nucleotides: TGTGCCAGCAGTGGAAGCGGGGGGTCAGATACGCAGTATTTT.

This sequence joins TRBV20-1 and TRBJ2-7, with 7 bases identical to TRBD2. J was trimmed by 4 bases and V by 6 bases; bases with no gene match: 12. This CDR3 has 14 residues. Germline CDR1 is DFQATT and CDR2 is SNEGSKA (reference sequence). The CDR3 DNA follows: TGCAGTGCCCCGACTAGCCGGAGAAGTTACGAGCAGTACTTC. Protein: CSAPTSRRSYEQYF.

This clonotype was seen many times. The rearrangement links TRBV12-3 or TRBV12-4 to TRBJ2-1; tentatively, D is TRBD2 (5 bases). V lost 3 bases and J 9 bases, leaving 12 bases between the germline ends. The CDR3 extends over 13 amino acids. The CDR3 loop is CASSLPSSGEQFF. The CDR3 DNA follows: TGTGCCAGCAGTTTGCCTAGCTCGGGTGAGCAGTTCTTC.

This clonotype was counted between two and nine times. The rearrangement links TRBV7-2 to TRBJ2-5; D remains ambiguous. V lost 1 base and J lost 5, with 8 bases in between. Germline V gives CDR1 SGHTA, CDR2 FQGNSA. This CDR3 comprises 13 residues. Here the CDR3 reads CASSLEGLETQYF. As DNA, the CDR3 is TGTGCCAGCAGCTTAGAGGGCCTCGAGACCCAGTACTTC.

Ten or more counts support this clonotype. This rearrangement joins TRBV14 to TRBJ2-7; no reliable D call. Trimming left V 2 bases short and J 2 bases short, with 16 bases between. Germline loops: CDR1 SGHDN, CDR2 FVKESK. The CDR3 is made up of 16 amino acids. CDR3 loop: CASSQMVHSRPYEQYF. CDR3 nucleotides: TGTGCCAGCAGCCAAATGGTGCACAGCCGACCCTACGAGCAGTACTTC.

This clonotype is medium-sized (0.01 to 0.1%) within its sample. The V and J genes are TRBV6-4 and TRBJ2-1, with 13 bases fitting TRBD2. This CDR3 spans 14 amino acids. V dropped 9 bases and J dropped 6; count of bases not matched to a gene: 5. The germline V gene has CDR1 MRHNA and CDR2 SNTAGT. CDR3 sequence (DNA): TGTGCCAGTTCAGGGACTAGCGGGGTCAATGAGCAGTTCTTC. Translated, it gives CASSGTSGVNEQFF.

In this sample, this clonotype turned up many times. V gene TRBV24-1 combines with J gene TRBJ2-1; TRBD2 matches at 11 bases. Germline V CDR1 and CDR2: KGHDR, SFDVKD. J was trimmed by 4 bases and V by 4 bases; bases with no gene match: 2. This CDR3 is built from 15 residues. The CDR3 spells CATSDGTSGYNEQFF. The CDR3 DNA follows: TGTGCCACCAGTGACGGGACTAGCGGTTACAATGAGCAGTTCTTC.

This clonotype was recorded many times. This chain joins TRBV28 and TRBJ2-7, with 7 bases identical to TRBD1. The CDR3 is 15 amino acids. The trim removed 6 bases at V and 3 bases at J, leaving 11 bases unmatched. Germline CDR1 reads MDHEN; CDR2 reads SYDVKM. The CDR3 reads CASSLTGVNGYEQYF. The CDR3 nucleotides are TGTGCCAGCAGCCTTACAGGGGTTAATGGCTACGAGCAGTACTTC.

This clonotype has ten or more counts. This chain joins TRBV3-1 and TRBJ1-3; maybe TRBD1 (6 bases). Trimming cost V 6 bases and J 4 bases, with 13 bases left between them. Germline CDR1 is LGHDT and CDR2 is YNNKEL (reference sequence). CDR3 size: 14 residues. The CDR3 DNA follows: TGTGCCAGCAGACCGACAGGCTTGGGAAACACCATATATTTT. Its translation: CASRPTGLGNTIYF.

Only a few counts were recorded for this clonotype. V and J are TRBV18 and TRBJ2-7, with D unresolved. The CDR3 length is 13 residues. The germline V gene encodes CDR1 KGHSH and CDR2 LQKENI. With 5 bases removed from V and 1 base from J, the gap between germline ends came to 9 bases. CDR3 coding DNA: TGTGCCAGCTCAGCCAGGCGGTCCTACGAGCAGTACTTC. Translating gives CASSARRSYEQYF.

J is TRBJ2-2 and V is TRBV11-2; 7 positions agree with TRBD1. V shed 5 bases and J 6 bases; nucleotides not matched to a gene: 3. The length of the CDR3 is 13 residues. Germline-derived CDR1 and CDR2 are SGHAT and FQNNGV. The CDR3 loop is CASSRGRAGELFF. The CDR3 DNA reads as TGTGCCAGCAGCAGGGGGCGGGCCGGGGAGCTGTTTTTT.

The chain employs TRBV6-2 or TRBV6-3 and TRBJ2-7; TRBD1 is a possible D gene (5 bases). Germline lookup yields CDR1 MNHEY and CDR2 SVGEGT. There are 12 residues in the CDR3. V lost 6 bases and J lost 4, with 10 bases in between. CDR3 nucleotide sequence: TGTGCCAGCAGCGTATCAGGGTACGAGCAGTACTTC. Translating it yields CASSVSGYEQYF.

The gene calls are TRBV29-1 and TRBJ2-3; no reliable D call. CDR1 and CDR2 from the germline V gene are SQVTM and ANQGSEA. The CDR3 consists of 11 residues. Trimming cost V 1 base and J 6 bases, with 5 bases left between them. The CDR3 protein is CSVEVGDTQYF. The CDR3 DNA follows: TGCAGCGTTGAAGTTGGGGATACGCAGTATTTT.

This clonotype turned up a few times. The chain couples TRBV3-1 to TRBJ1-2, with unresolved D. In germline, CDR1 is LGHDT, CDR2 YNNKEL (reference sequence). V shed 3 bases and J shed 0 bases, with 17 bases lying between them. CDR3 length equals 17 residues. The CDR3 DNA reads as TGTGCCAGCAGCCACAGTCAACGAACCCTGTCTAACTATGGCTACACCTTC. This codes for CASSHSQRTLSNYGYTF.

This clonotype was seen at least ten times. CDR3 in DNA: TGTGCCAGCTCACCCGTCGCGGGGACCTACGAGCAGTACTTC. It encodes CASSPVAGTYEQYF. The rearrangement joins TRBV18 to TRBJ2-7; TRBD2 might be the D (6 bases). CDR1 and CDR2 from the germline V gene are KGHSH and LQKENI. The CDR3 runs 14 residues. The V end was cut by 3 bases, the J end by 2 bases, with 11 bases between.

In this sample, this clonotype turned up a few times. The chain combines TRBV11-2 with TRBJ2-5, with 10 bases identical to TRBD2. This CDR3 has 14 amino acids. Germline CDR1 and CDR2: SGHAT and FQNNGV. The V and J ends lost 5 bases and 3 bases, in that order; junction bases with no gene match: 3. CDR3 in DNA: TGTGCCAGCAGCCCAGGACTAGCGGAAGAGACCCAGTACTTC. The encoded protein is CASSPGLAEETQYF.

The gene calls are TRBV20-1 and TRBJ1-2; 10 bases align to TRBD1. Germline assignment: CDR1 DFQATT and CDR2 SNEGSKA (reference sequence). The CDR3 contains 11 residues. Losses at the gene ends were 5 bases for V and 10 bases for J; bases not matched to a gene: 4. CDR3 nucleotides: TGCAGTGCTCGACAGGGGGCAGTCTACACCTTC. It specifies CSARQGAVYTF.

This clonotype was counted ten times or more. At one boundary the junction diverges from the germline segment, which might be a read error. J is TRBJ2-7 and V is TRBV5-6; D gene ambiguous. CDR1 and CDR2 (germline): SGHDT, YYEEEE. The CDR3 covers 12 residues. DNA of the CDR3: TGTGCCAGCAGCCGTTCATCGGGCAGGAAGAGCTTC. Amino acid sequence: CASSRSSGRKSF.

The chain employs TRBV5-1 and TRBJ1-1; D unresolved. Trimming shortened V by 2 bases and J by 0 bases, and 8 bases separated the two germline ends. Per germline, CDR1 SGHRS and CDR2 YFSETQ. This CDR3 has 14 residues. CDR3 in amino acids: CASSFQYLNTEAFF. The CDR3 DNA is TGCGCCAGCAGCTTCCAATATCTGAACACTGAAGCTTTCTTT.

V usage is TRBV7-9 and J usage is TRBJ2-5; D uncertain. This CDR3 region has 14 residues. Germline V gives CDR1 SEHNR, CDR2 FQNEAQ (reference sequence). The germline V and J ends were trimmed by 7 bases and 7 bases, with 19 bases remaining between them. The DNA of the CDR3 is TGTGCCAGCATCCCCCCCTCCAGTGAAGGGACCCAGTACTTC. It specifies CASIPPSSEGTQYF.

This clonotype showed up just a few times. The chain has TRBV20-1 and TRBJ2-3; D may be TRBD2 (6 bases). CDR1 and CDR2 from the germline V gene are DFQATT and SNEGSKA (reference sequence). CDR3 length: 13 residues. Trimming removed 3 bases from V and 5 bases from J, with 12 bases in between. CDR3 loop: CSASLPGLDTQYF. DNA for the CDR3: TGCAGTGCTAGTCTTCCGGGACTAGATACGCAGTATTTT.

In its sample, this clonotype was seen a few times. The chain recombines TRBV7-2 with TRBJ2-4; 9 bases are a match to TRBD2. The CDR3 sequence is 19 residues long. V lost 4 bases and J lost 0; bases outside the gene matches: 13. Germline V gene sequence: CDR1 SGHTA, CDR2 FQGNSA. CDR3 in DNA: TGTGCCAGCAGCTCGCCTAGGGGATCTAGCGGGGTAGCCAAAAACATTCAGTACTTC. It translates to CASSSPRGSSGVAKNIQYF. The variable domain in full, completed from reference TRBV7-2 and TRBJ2-4, reads GAGVSQSPSNKVTEKGKDVELRCDPISGHTALYWYRQSLGQGLEFLIYFQGNSAPDKSGLPSDRFSAERTGGSVSTLTIQRTQQEDSAVYLCASSSPRGSSGVAKNIQYFGAGTRLSVL.